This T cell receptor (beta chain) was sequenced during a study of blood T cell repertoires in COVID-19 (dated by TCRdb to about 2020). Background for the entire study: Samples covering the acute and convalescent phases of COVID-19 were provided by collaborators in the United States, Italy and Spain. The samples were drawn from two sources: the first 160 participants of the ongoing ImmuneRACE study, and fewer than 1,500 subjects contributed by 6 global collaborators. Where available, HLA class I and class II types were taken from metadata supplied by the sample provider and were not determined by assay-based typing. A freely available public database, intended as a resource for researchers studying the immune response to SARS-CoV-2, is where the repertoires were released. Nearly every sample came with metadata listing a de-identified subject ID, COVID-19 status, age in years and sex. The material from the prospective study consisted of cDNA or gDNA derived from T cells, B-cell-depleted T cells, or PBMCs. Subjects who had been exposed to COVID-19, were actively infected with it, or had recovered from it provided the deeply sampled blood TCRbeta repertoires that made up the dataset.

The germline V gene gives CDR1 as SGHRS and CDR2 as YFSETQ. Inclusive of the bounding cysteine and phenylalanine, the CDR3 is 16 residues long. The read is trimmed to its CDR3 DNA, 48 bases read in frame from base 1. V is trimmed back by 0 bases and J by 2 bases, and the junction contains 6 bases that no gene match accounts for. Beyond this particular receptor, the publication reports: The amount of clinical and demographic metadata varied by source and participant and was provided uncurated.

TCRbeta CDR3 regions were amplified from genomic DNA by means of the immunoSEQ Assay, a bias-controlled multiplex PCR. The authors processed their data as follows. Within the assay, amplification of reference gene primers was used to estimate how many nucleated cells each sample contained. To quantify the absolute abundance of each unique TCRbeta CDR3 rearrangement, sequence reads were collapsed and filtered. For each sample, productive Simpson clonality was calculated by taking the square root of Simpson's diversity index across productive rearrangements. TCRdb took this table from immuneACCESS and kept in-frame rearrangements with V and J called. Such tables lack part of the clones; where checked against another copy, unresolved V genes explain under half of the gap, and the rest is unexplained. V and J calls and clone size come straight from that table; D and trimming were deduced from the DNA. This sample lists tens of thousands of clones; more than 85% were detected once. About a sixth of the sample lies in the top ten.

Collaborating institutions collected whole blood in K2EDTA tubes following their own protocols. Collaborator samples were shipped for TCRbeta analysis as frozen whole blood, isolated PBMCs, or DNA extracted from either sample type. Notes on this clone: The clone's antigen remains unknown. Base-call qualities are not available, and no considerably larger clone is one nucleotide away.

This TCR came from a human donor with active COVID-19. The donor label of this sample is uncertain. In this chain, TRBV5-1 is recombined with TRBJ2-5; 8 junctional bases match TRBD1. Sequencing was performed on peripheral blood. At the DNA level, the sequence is TGCGCCAGCAGCTTGGGAGGGACAGGACTTCAAGAGACCCAGTACTTC. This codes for CASSLGGTGLQETQYF.